A selection of T cell receptor beta chains follows, all from one sample in a study of blood T cell repertoires in COVID-19. Profiling relied on immunoSEQ multiplex PCR, and the TCRdb table lists in-frame clones only, not all of them. The table shows 150,000 to 200,000 clones, with 89% occurring only once. Sequenced input: peripheral blood. The source is a man in his late teens or twenties who had recovered from COVID-19. Each CDR3 is given with its conserved first and last residue. A D gene is named only where the DNA matches it firmly. Where a row states a size, it is once, few, many or the class of an expanded clone; other rows omit it.

V: TRBV21-1; J: TRBJ1-2; size: .; D: .; DNA: TGTGCCAGCAGCAAAGTGCCGGGGAGCTATGGCTACACCTTC; CDR3: CASSKVPGSYGYTF
V: TRBV6-2/TRBV6-3; J: TRBJ2-5; size: few; D: .; DNA: TGTGCCAGCAGTGTTCTAGCGACCCAAGAGACCCAGTACTTC; CDR3: CASSVLATQETQYF
V: TRBV5-5; J: TRBJ2-1; size: .; D: .; DNA: TGTGCCAGCAGCTTGAATCTGGAGGTCTACAATGAGCAGTTCTTC; CDR3: CASSLNLEVYNEQFF
V: TRBV19; J: TRBJ2-2; size: .; D: .; DNA: TGTGCCAGTAGTATAGAGGGCACCACGAACACCGGGGAGCTGTTTTTT; CDR3: CASSIEGTTNTGELFF
V: TRBV7-8; J: TRBJ2-1; size: .; D: TRBD2; DNA: TGTGCCAGCAGCCGAGCCGCCGGGTCTAGCGGGATAAGTGAGCAGTTCTTC; CDR3: CASSRAAGSSGISEQFF
V: TRBV7-9; J: TRBJ1-6; size: .; D: TRBD1; DNA: TGTGCCAGCAGCTTGGGGACAGGATTGAATTCACCCCTCCACTTT; CDR3: CASSLGTGLNSPLHF
V: TRBV19; J: TRBJ2-7; size: .; D: TRBD1; DNA: TGTGCCACTCAACTTATGACAGGGGGGTCCTACGAGCAGTACTTC; CDR3: CATQLMTGGSYEQYF
V: TRBV29-1; J: TRBJ1-1; size: .; D: .; DNA: TGCAGCGCCCACCAAGGGGCTGAAGCTTTCTTT; CDR3: CSAHQGAEAFF
V: TRBV28; J: TRBJ1-6; size: .; D: .; DNA: TGTGCCAGCAGTCAGGGGATTTCCTATAATTCACCCCTCCACTTT; CDR3: CASSQGISYNSPLHF
V: TRBV25-1; J: TRBJ1-6; size: .; D: .; DNA: TGTGCCAGCAGTGCCTCTTCGGGGGTGGATAATTCACCCCTCCACTTT; CDR3: CASSASSGVDNSPLHF
V: TRBV28; J: TRBJ1-6; size: .; D: .; DNA: TGTGCCATCTATTCACCCCTCCACTTT; CDR3: CAIYSPLHF
V: TRBV18; J: TRBJ2-3; size: .; D: .; DNA: TGTGCCAGCTCACCGTTGACTAGAGGGAGAACAGATACGCAGTATTTT; CDR3: CASSPLTRGRTDTQYF
V: TRBV14; J: TRBJ1-2; size: .; D: TRBD1; DNA: TGTGCCAGCAGCCCTTTGGACAGGGGTGGCTACACCTTC; CDR3: CASSPLDRGGYTF
V: TRBV18; J: TRBJ2-1; size: .; D: .; DNA: TGTGCCAGCTCACCACAGAGGGCAAAATACAATGAGCAGTTCTTC; CDR3: CASSPQRAKYNEQFF
V: TRBV20-1; J: TRBJ1-1; size: .; D: .; DNA: TGCAGTCTCCCTATGAACACTGAAGCTTTCTTT; CDR3: CSLPMNTEAFF
V: TRBV2; J: TRBJ1-3; size: .; D: .; DNA: TGTGCCAGCAGTGAACACGCGCTTGGAAACACCATATATTTT; CDR3: CASSEHALGNTIYF
V: TRBV3-1/TRBV3-2; J: TRBJ2-5; size: .; D: .; DNA: TGTGCCAGCAGCCTAGACCGACTGGGACTTCCTCGCAAGACCCAGTACTTC; CDR3: CASSLDRLGLPRKTQYF
V: TRBV11-3; J: TRBJ2-1; size: .; D: .; DNA: TGTGCCAGCAGCTACCGTCGGGATGAGCAGTTCTTC; CDR3: CASSYRRDEQFF
V: TRBV6-6; J: TRBJ1-1; size: .; D: TRBD1; DNA: TGTGCCAGCAGTTACTCGACAGGGACCAACACTGAAGCTTTCTTT; CDR3: CASSYSTGTNTEAFF
V: TRBV5-6; J: TRBJ2-3; size: .; D: .; DNA: TGTGCCAGCAGGGCATCCACAGATACGCAGTATTTT; CDR3: CASRASTDTQYF
V: TRBV20-1; J: TRBJ2-7; size: .; D: .; DNA: TGCAGTGCTAGAGGGGGCCACGAGCAGTACTTC; CDR3: CSARGGHEQYF
V: TRBV5-1; J: TRBJ1-4; size: .; D: .; DNA: TGCGCCAGCAGCCGAGAGCTACGGGAAAAACTGTTTTTT; CDR3: CASSRELREKLFF
V: TRBV11-3; J: TRBJ2-2; size: .; D: .; DNA: TGTGCCAGCAGCTTAGCAGGAGGGGGCAAAACCGGGGAGCTGTTTTTT; CDR3: CASSLAGGGKTGELFF
V: TRBV28; J: TRBJ1-2; size: .; D: .; DNA: TGTGCCAGCAGTTTGACAGCCTCATCCCTCTCTAACTATGGCTACACCTTC; CDR3: CASSLTASSLSNYGYTF
V: TRBV24-1; J: TRBJ1-2; size: .; D: TRBD1; DNA: TGTGCCACCAGTGATCAGGGGGCGAATGGCTACACCTTC; CDR3: CATSDQGANGYTF
V: TRBV13; J: TRBJ1-1; size: .; D: TRBD1; DNA: TGTGCCAGCAGGCAATCGACAGGGCTTATGAACACTGAAGCTTTCTTT; CDR3: CASRQSTGLMNTEAFF
V: TRBV3-1/TRBV3-2; J: TRBJ2-3; size: .; D: TRBD2; DNA: TGTGCCAGCAGCCAAGTTTTGCGGGAGCGCGACACAGATACGCAGTATTTT; CDR3: CASSQVLRERDTDTQYF
V: TRBV7-2; J: TRBJ1-2; size: .; D: TRBD1; DNA: TGTGCCAGCAGACAGACAGGGGGCTCCTATGGCTACACCTTC; CDR3: CASRQTGGSYGYTF
V: TRBV10-3; J: TRBJ2-1; size: .; D: TRBD1; DNA: TGTGCCATCAGTGGGGCTCCCGGGACAGGGGAGCAGTTCTTC; CDR3: CAISGAPGTGEQFF
V: TRBV28; J: TRBJ2-1; size: .; D: .; DNA: TGTGCCAGCAGTTCATTAGCGTCAGGCCAGGATGAGCAGTTCTTC; CDR3: CASSSLASGQDEQFF
V: TRBV18; J: TRBJ2-2; size: .; D: TRBD1; DNA: TGTGCCAGCTCACCACCGAACAGGGGGGACACCGGGGAGCTGTTTTTT; CDR3: CASSPPNRGDTGELFF
V: TRBV7-9; J: TRBJ1-2; size: .; D: TRBD1; DNA: TGTGCCAGCAGCCCCGCGGGACAGGGTCGTGGCTACACCTTC; CDR3: CASSPAGQGRGYTF
V: TRBV24-1; J: TRBJ1-2; size: .; D: .; DNA: TGTGCCACCAGTGATCAATATGGCTACACCTTC; CDR3: CATSDQYGYTF
V: TRBV28; J: TRBJ1-1; size: few; D: .; DNA: TGTGCCAGCAGTTTAGTACCTGAGACTGAAGCTTTCTTT; CDR3: CASSLVPETEAFF
V: TRBV6-6; J: TRBJ1-5; size: .; D: .; DNA: TGTGCCAGCAGCCCCGGACAGCGTAGCAATCAGCCCCAGCATTTT; CDR3: CASSPGQRSNQPQHF
V: TRBV2; J: TRBJ2-3; size: .; D: TRBD2; DNA: TGTGCCAGCAGTGAATTTTCTAGCGGGTACACAGATACGCAGTATTTT; CDR3: CASSEFSSGYTDTQYF
V: TRBV2; J: TRBJ2-2; size: .; D: .; DNA: TGTGCCAGCAGCGCACTAGACCCCGGGGAGCTGTTTTTT; CDR3: CASSALDPGELFF
V: TRBV2; J: TRBJ2-5; size: once; D: TRBD2; DNA: TGTGCCAGCAGCCGGACTAGCGGAAAAGAGACCCAGTACTTC; CDR3: CASSRTSGKETQYF
V: TRBV7-9; J: TRBJ1-5; size: .; D: .; DNA: TGTGCCAGCAGCCACCGTTCGCCCGGGGGGAATCAGCCCCAGCATTTT; CDR3: CASSHRSPGGNQPQHF
V: TRBV30; J: TRBJ2-1; size: .; D: TRBD1; DNA: TGTGCCTGGGGGGACAGGGGAGTAAATGATGAGCAGTTCTTC; CDR3: CAWGDRGVNDEQFF
V: TRBV11-2; J: TRBJ2-1; size: once; D: .; DNA: TGTGCCAGCGGATACAGTCGTACGGGAATTACGGCTGAGCAGTTCTTC; CDR3: CASGYSRTGITAEQFF
V: TRBV5-4; J: TRBJ1-1; size: .; D: .; DNA: TGTGCCAGCAGCTTGGGACCCGGGGAATCTGAAGCTTTCTTT; CDR3: CASSLGPGESEAFF
V: TRBV28; J: TRBJ2-1; size: .; D: TRBD2; DNA: TGTGCCAGCAGTTCCGGGACTAGCGGGAGGCTGAATGAGCAGTTCTTC; CDR3: CASSSGTSGRLNEQFF
V: TRBV7-9; J: TRBJ2-3; size: .; D: .; DNA: TGTGCCAGCAGCTTCCCGTCGTCCGGGCCGGACTCCACAGATACGCAGTATTTT; CDR3: CASSFPSSGPDSTDTQYF
V: TRBV6-2/TRBV6-3; J: TRBJ1-1; size: .; D: TRBD1; DNA: TGTGCCAGCAGTTATGAGGCAGGGGGCGTAGGGACTGAAGCTTTCTTT; CDR3: CASSYEAGGVGTEAFF
V: TRBV11-2; J: TRBJ2-7; size: .; D: TRBD2; DNA: TGTGCCAGCAGCTTAAGCGGGAGCTCCTACGAGCAGTACTTC; CDR3: CASSLSGSSYEQYF
V: TRBV10-3; J: TRBJ2-7; size: .; D: .; DNA: TGTGCCATCAGTGATCTCCACAGCAACTCCTACGAGCAGTACTTC; CDR3: CAISDLHSNSYEQYF
V: TRBV10-3; J: TRBJ1-2; size: .; D: TRBD1; DNA: TGTGCCATCAGTGAAGGGGGCCGGGACTATGGCTACACCTTC; CDR3: CAISEGGRDYGYTF
V: TRBV24-1; J: TRBJ2-2; size: .; D: TRBD1; DNA: TGTGCCACCAGTGAACCCAGGGGGCGGCCCGGGGAGCTGTTTTTT; CDR3: CATSEPRGRPGELFF
V: TRBV28; J: TRBJ1-5; size: .; D: .; DNA: TGTGCCAGCAGAGCAGACAGGAACAATCAGCCCCAGCATTTT; CDR3: CASRADRNNQPQHF
V: TRBV28; J: TRBJ1-1; size: once; D: .; DNA: TGTGCCAGCTGGAGGGAGGACACTGAAGCTTTCTTT; CDR3: CASWREDTEAFF
V: TRBV20-1; J: TRBJ2-3; size: .; D: .; DNA: TGCAGTCCACAATCCGATACGCAGTATTTT; CDR3: CSPQSDTQYF
V: TRBV11-2; J: TRBJ2-1; size: once; D: TRBD2; DNA: TGTGCCAGCAGCCCAGGCGGGAGTAGGGACAATGAGCAGTTCTTC; CDR3: CASSPGGSRDNEQFF
V: TRBV2; J: TRBJ2-3; size: .; D: TRBD2; DNA: TGTGCCAGCGGGTTAGGCGGGAGTGTGGATACGCAGTATTTT; CDR3: CASGLGGSVDTQYF
V: TRBV19; J: TRBJ2-6; size: few; D: .; DNA: TGTGCCAGTACTTATGGGGCCAACGTCCTGACTTTC; CDR3: CASTYGANVLTF
V: TRBV5-1; J: TRBJ1-5; size: .; D: TRBD1; DNA: TGCGCCAGCAGCTTGGGCCCGACAGGGGATCAGCCCCAGCATTTT; CDR3: CASSLGPTGDQPQHF
V: TRBV28; J: TRBJ2-3; size: .; D: TRBD2; DNA: TGTGCCAGCAGTTTTGGCCTAGCGGGAGGGGAGATGGTAGATACGCAGTATTTT; CDR3: CASSFGLAGGEMVDTQYF
V: TRBV29-1; J: TRBJ1-4; size: .; D: TRBD1; DNA: TGCAGCGTTGAAAAACAGGGGGGTGAAAAACTGTTTTTT; CDR3: CSVEKQGGEKLFF